This entry concerns a single T cell receptor (beta chain). The data stem from a study of cytomegalovirus exposure and HLA in healthy donors. The PCR contained 60 Vbeta and 13 Jbeta primers. Assay used: immunoSEQ multiplex PCR; TCRdb lists only in-frame clones, some missing. The sample shows around 180,000 clones, 71% of them seen only once. Germline V gene data show CDR1 as SGHNT and CDR2 as YYREEE (reference sequence). V was clipped by 2 bases and J by 2 bases; unmatched bases: 16. This CDR3 is 19 amino acids long. The sequence derives from a girl between 5 and 17 years old in good health and CMV-seronegative. The chain is built from TRBV5-4 and TRBJ2-1; 7 bases line up with TRBD1. The specimen was PBMCs. CDR3 sequence reads: CASSFKTGPGLGTYNEQFF. The CDR3 nucleotides read TGTGCCAGCAGCTTTAAGACAGGGCCGGGGTTGGGGACCTACAATGAGCAGTTCTTC.